Described below is a single T cell receptor (beta chain) sequence and its context. This CDR3 comprises 16 residues. The germline V gene encodes CDR1 SGHAT and CDR2 FQDESV (reference sequence). After removal of 4 bases from V and 2 bases from J, the junction contained 9 bases not matched to a gene. The data were taken from a study of blood T cell repertoires in COVID-19. Clones were read by immunoSEQ multiplex PCR, and TCRdb kept only the in-frame ones, dropping some. Found here are about 120,000 clones, around four fifths of them singletons; the top ten hold roughly 7.1%. Sequencing was performed on peripheral blood. The chain carries TRBV11-1 and TRBJ2-3; 7 bases align to TRBD2. This TCR came from a man aged 70 or older with active or convalescent COVID-19. CDR3 in amino acids: CASSSGVAGITDTQYF. Here the CDR3 DNA reads TGTGCCAGCAGCTCAGGAGTAGCGGGTATCACAGATACGCAGTATTTT.